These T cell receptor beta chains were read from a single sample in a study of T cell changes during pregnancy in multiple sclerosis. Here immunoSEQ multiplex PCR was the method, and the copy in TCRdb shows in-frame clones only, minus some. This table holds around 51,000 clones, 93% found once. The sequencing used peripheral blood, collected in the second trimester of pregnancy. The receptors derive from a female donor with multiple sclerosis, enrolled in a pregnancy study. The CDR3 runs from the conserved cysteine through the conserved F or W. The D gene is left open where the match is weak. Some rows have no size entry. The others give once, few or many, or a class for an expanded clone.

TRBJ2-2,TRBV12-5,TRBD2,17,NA,TGTGCTAGTGGTTTGGTTGGACTAGCGGGAGCAAGCGGGGAGCTGTTTTTT,CASGLVGLAGASGELFF
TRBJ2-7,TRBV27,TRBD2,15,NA,TGTGCCAGCAGTCCCGGGAGGGGGAATTACTACGAGCAGTACTTC,CASSPGRGNYYEQYF
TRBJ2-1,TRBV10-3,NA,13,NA,TGTGCCATCGGGCGACGGGGTAATAATGAGCAGTTCTTC,CAIGRRGNNEQFF
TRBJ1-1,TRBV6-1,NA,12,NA,TGTGCCAGCAGTGAACCGACACCCGAAGCTTTCTTT,CASSEPTPEAFF
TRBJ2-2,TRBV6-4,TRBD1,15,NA,TGTGCCAGCAGTGGGACAGGGGGCAACGCCGGGGAGCTGTTTTTT,CASSGTGGNAGELFF
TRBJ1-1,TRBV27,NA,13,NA,TGTGCCAGCAGTTTAGACAGGAACACTGAAGCTTTCTTT,CASSLDRNTEAFF
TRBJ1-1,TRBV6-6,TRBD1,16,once,TGTGCCAGCAGAAACCAGGGACAGGGGCGGAACACTGAAGCTTTCTTT,CASRNQGQGRNTEAFF
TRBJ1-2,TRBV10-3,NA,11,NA,TGTGCCATCAGTGGGGGACATATCTACACCTTC,CAISGGHIYTF
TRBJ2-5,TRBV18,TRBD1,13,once,TGTGCCAGCACCCAGGGGGCCCAAGAGACCCAGTACTTC,CASTQGAQETQYF
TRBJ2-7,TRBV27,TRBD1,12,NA,TGTGCCAGCGGGGGACAGCGAAACGAGCAGTACTTC,CASGGQRNEQYF
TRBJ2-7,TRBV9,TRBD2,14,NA,TGTGCCAGCAGCGTAGGGACTAGCGGTTACGAGCAGTACTTC,CASSVGTSGYEQYF
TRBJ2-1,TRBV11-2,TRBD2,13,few,TGTGCCAGCAGCGTGGGACTAGCGCCAGAGCAGTTCTTC,CASSVGLAPEQFF
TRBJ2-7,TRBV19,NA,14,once,TGTGCCAGTAGTACCGGGGGTTGGTCCTACGAGCAGTACTTC,CASSTGGWSYEQYF
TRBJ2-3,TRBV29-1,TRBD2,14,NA,TGCAGTACGGTCGGACTAGCGGGGTCAGATACGCAGTATTTT,CSTVGLAGSDTQYF
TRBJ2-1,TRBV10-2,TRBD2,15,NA,TGCGCCAGCAGAGAGAGACTAGCGGGAGGGAATGAGCAGTTCTTC,CASRERLAGGNEQFF
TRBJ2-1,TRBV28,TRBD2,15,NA,TGTGCCAGCAGGGGGAGGACTAGCGGCGACAATGAGCAGTTCTTC,CASRGRTSGDNEQFF
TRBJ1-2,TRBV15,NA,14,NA,TGTGCCACCAGCAGTGGAGGGCAGATCCGTGGCTACACCTTC,CATSSGGQIRGYTF
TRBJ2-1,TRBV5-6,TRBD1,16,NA,TGTGCCAGCGGATATAAAGCCGGGACAGTCTACAATGAGCAGTTCTTC,CASGYKAGTVYNEQFF
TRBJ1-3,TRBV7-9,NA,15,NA,TGTGCCAGCAGCTTAGAGGGGGAAATTGTAAACACCATATATTTT,CASSLEGEIVNTIYF
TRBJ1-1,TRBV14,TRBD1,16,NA,TGTGCCAGCACCTACGGGACAGGAACCCTGAACACTGAAGCTTTCTTT,CASTYGTGTLNTEAFF
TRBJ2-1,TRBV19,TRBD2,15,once,TGTGCCAGTAGATCCGGGACTAGCGGCTCCGGAGAGCAGTTCTTC,CASRSGTSGSGEQFF
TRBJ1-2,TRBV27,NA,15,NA,TGTGCCAGCAGTTTCCCTCCAGACAGTCTCTATGGCTACACCTTC,CASSFPPDSLYGYTF
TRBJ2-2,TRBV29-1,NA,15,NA,TGCAGCGTTGAGGGTTCGGACAGAAACACCGGGGAGCTGTTTTTT,CSVEGSDRNTGELFF
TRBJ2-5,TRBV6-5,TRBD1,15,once,TGTGCCAGCAAGACCACCGGACAGGGCCAAGAGACCCAGTACTTC,CASKTTGQGQETQYF
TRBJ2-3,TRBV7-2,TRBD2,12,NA,TGTGCCACTTCGCGGGAGGGTGATACGCAGTATTTT,CATSREGDTQYF
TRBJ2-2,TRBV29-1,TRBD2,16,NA,TGCAGCGTTCCTGGACTAGCGGGAGGAGTTCCCGGGGAGCTGTTTTTT,CSVPGLAGGVPGELFF
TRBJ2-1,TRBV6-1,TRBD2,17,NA,TGTGCCAGCAGTGAAGGCTGGCTAGCGGGGACCAACAATGAGCAGTTCTTC,CASSEGWLAGTNNEQFF